This T cell receptor (beta chain) is drawn from a study of blood T cell repertoires in COVID-19 (dated by TCRdb to about 2020). Context from the whole study: Samples from collaborators originated in the United States, Italy and Spain and spanned both the acute and convalescent phases of COVID-19. Where HLA class I and class II types were available, the types were taken from metadata supplied by the sample provider, not from assay-based typing. The samples were drawn from the first 160 participants of the ongoing ImmuneRACE study and from roughly 1,300 subjects provided by 6 global collaborators. A freely available public database, intended as a resource for researchers studying the immune response to SARS-CoV-2, is where the repertoires were released. Sample metadata almost always included a de-identified subject ID, COVID-19 status, age in years and sex. Deeply sampled blood TCRbeta repertoires from subjects exposed to, actively infected with, or recovered from COVID-19 were included in the dataset. The prospective study material was composed of cDNA or gDNA derived from T cells, B-cell-depleted T cells, or PBMCs. Study-level results and caveats: The amount of clinical and demographic metadata varied by source and participant and was provided uncurated.

TCRbeta CDR3 regions were amplified from genomic DNA by means of the immunoSEQ Assay, a bias-controlled multiplex PCR. The study's processing was this. Nucleated cell counts per sample were estimated from amplification of reference gene primers within the assay. Sequence reads were collapsed and filtered to measure the absolute abundance of every unique TCRbeta CDR3 rearrangement. For each sample, productive Simpson clonality was calculated by taking the square root of Simpson's diversity index across productive rearrangements. In TCRdb, the immuneACCESS table is reduced to in-frame sequences with V and J assigned. These tables do not hold every clone; where another copy was compared, an unresolved V gene accounts for under half, and the others remain unexplained. The V and J calls and clone size come from that table; D and trimming were worked out from the DNA. A total of approximately 290,000 clones appear in this sample, around 88% of them only once. The ten largest clones take up 0.7% to 0.9% of the sample.

Worth noting for this clone: Its antigen is currently not known. No per-base quality is available; no much larger clone lies one base away.

Each collaborating institution followed its own protocols to collect whole blood in K2EDTA tubes. For TCRbeta analysis, collaborator samples were shipped as frozen whole blood, as isolated PBMCs, or as DNA extracted from either sample type. The CDR3 covers 14 residues, taking in both the cysteine and the phenylalanine. Of the read, only the CDR3 DNA is kept; its 42 bases are in frame from base 1. For CDR1 and CDR2, the germline V gene lists SNHLY and FYNNEI. Deletion took 6 bases off V and 5 bases off J, with a span of 13 bases between the germline ends. The TCR comes from a man aged 30 to 39 with acute or convalescent COVID-19. The sequenced material came from peripheral blood. The chain uses TRBV2 and TRBJ1-4; the D gene is perhaps TRBD1, from 6 matching bases. The nucleotide sequence reads TGTGCCAGCAGGAGGATACAGGGCAATGAAAAACTGTTTTTT. The encoded protein is CASRRIQGNEKLFF.